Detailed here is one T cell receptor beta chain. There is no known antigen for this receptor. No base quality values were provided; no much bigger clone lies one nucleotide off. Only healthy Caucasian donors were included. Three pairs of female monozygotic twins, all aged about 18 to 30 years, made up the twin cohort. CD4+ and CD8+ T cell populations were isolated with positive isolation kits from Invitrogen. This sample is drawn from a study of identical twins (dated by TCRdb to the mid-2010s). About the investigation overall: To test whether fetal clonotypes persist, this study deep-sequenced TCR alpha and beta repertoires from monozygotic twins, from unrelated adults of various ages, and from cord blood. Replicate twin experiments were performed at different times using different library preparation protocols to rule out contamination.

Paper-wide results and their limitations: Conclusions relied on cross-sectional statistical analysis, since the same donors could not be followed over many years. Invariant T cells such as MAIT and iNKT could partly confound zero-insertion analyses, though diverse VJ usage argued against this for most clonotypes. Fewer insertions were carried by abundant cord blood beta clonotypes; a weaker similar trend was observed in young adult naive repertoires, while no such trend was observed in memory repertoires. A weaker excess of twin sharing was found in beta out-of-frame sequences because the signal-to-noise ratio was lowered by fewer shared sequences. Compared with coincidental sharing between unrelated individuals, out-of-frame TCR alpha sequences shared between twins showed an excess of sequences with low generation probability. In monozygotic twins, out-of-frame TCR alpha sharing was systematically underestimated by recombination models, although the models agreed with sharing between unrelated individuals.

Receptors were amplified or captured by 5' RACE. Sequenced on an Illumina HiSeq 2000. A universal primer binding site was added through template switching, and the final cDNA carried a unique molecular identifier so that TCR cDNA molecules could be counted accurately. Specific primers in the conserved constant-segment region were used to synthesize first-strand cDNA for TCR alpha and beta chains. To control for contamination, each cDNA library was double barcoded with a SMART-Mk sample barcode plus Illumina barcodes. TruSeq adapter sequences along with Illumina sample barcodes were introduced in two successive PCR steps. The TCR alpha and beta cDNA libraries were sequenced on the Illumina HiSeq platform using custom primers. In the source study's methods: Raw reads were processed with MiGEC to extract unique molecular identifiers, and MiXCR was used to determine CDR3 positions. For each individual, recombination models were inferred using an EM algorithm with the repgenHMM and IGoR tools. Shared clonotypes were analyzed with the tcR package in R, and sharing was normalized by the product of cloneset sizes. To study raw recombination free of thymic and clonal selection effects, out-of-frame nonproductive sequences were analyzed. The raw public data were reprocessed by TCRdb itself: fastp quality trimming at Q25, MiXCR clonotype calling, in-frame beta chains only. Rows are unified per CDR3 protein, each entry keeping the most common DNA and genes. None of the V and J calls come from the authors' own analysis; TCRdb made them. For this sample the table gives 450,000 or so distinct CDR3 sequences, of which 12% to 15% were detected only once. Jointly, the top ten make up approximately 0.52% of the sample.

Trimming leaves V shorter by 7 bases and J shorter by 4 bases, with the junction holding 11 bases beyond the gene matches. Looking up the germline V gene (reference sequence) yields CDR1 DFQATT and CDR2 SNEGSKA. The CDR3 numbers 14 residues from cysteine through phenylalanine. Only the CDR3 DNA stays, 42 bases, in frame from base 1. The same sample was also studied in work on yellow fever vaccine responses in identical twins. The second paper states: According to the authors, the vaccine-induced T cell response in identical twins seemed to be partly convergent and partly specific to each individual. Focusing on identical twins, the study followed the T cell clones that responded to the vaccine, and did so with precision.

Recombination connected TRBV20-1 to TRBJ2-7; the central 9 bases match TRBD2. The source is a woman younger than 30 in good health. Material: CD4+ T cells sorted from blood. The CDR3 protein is CSDTWASGDYEQYF. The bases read TGCAGTGATACGTGGGCTAGCGGGGATTACGAGCAGTACTTC.